This T cell receptor beta chain originates from a study of graft-versus-host responses after intestinal transplantation. Study background: Each of the recipients got a multivisceral, liver-intestinal, or isolated intestinal transplant.

TCRdb keeps only in-frame clones here, not all; method: immunoSEQ multiplex PCR. The table records 30,000 to 45,000 clones, 93% of them present only once. The junction had 6 bases not matched to a gene; V was cut back by 1 base and J by 0 bases. The CDR3 covers 17 residues. Germline-derived CDR1 and CDR2 are SEHNR and FQNEAQ (reference sequence). Note on this clone: Its antigen is unidentified.

V and J are TRBV7-9 and TRBJ2-1, with 7 bases matching TRBD2. Sequencing used unstimulated CD8+ T cells sorted from spleen or lymph node cells, obtained before transplant. The TCR sequence derives from a human donor who was the organ donor for an intestinal transplant. The CDR3 DNA is TGTGCCAGCAGCTTAGGTCCTAGCGGAAACTCCTACAATGAGCAGTTCTTC. Amino acids: CASSLGPSGNSYNEQFF.